Below are 20 T cell receptor beta chains sequenced from a single sample in a study of shared clonotypes between healthy human individuals. TCRdb keeps only in-frame clones here, not all; method: immunoSEQ multiplex PCR. The table shows roughly 680,000 clones, with approximately 77% occurring only once. Sequenced: memory CD4+ T cells sorted from blood. Subset defined: CD45RA-negative fraction. These receptors were taken from a woman in her twenties or thirties in good health.

V is TRBV19 and J is TRBJ1-2, with D uncertain. The CDR3 contains 15 residues. Germline V gene lookup returns CDR1 LNHDA and CDR2 SQIVND (reference sequence). V gave up 3 bases and J gave up 2 bases, with 13 bases separating them. The CDR3 loop reads CASSMEGIRNYGYTF. DNA of the CDR3: TGTGCCAGTAGTATGGAGGGCATTAGGAACTATGGCTACACCTTC.

The gene calls are TRBV5-5 and TRBJ2-7; D might be TRBD1 (6 bases). The CDR3 has 14 amino acids. Germline assignment: CDR1 SGHKS and CDR2 YYEKEE (reference sequence). V was pared by 1 base and J by 0 bases, with 8 bases between. CDR3 in DNA: TGTGCCAGCAGCTTGACAGGGCACTCCTACGAGCAGTACTTC. Translation: CASSLTGHSYEQYF.

This clone was detected once. The chain recombines TRBV18 with TRBJ1-1; 9 bases align to TRBD1. V lost 4 bases and J lost 2; bases outside the gene matches: 8. This CDR3 has 16 amino acids. Germline V gene data show CDR1 as KGHSH and CDR2 as LQKENI. The CDR3 loop is CASSRGTGPTNTEAFF. CDR3 nucleotides: TGTGCCAGCTCACGGGGGACAGGGCCAACAAACACTGAAGCTTTCTTT.

V usage is TRBV5-1 and J usage is TRBJ1-2; D possibly corresponds to TRBD1 (6 bases). The CDR3 is made up of 13 amino acids. Germline CDR1 and CDR2: SGHRS and YFSETQ. Trimming stripped 4 bases from V and 7 bases from J, with 14 bases between. The CDR3 nucleotides read TGCGCCAGCAGCGGCCCACAGGGTATTGGCTACACCTTC. Its translation: CASSGPQGIGYTF.

Of note for this clone: At the DNA level, this CDR3 is encoded by other sequences in the same sample as well. This chain links TRBV19 with TRBJ1-4; D uncertain. The length of the CDR3 is 15 residues. V was trimmed by 3 bases and J by 0 bases, leaving 8 bases between them. Germline-derived CDR1 and CDR2 are LNHDA and SQIVND (reference sequence). DNA of the CDR3: TGTGCCAGTAGTATCTCGTCAGCAACTAATGAAAAACTGTTTTTT. Translating gives CASSISSATNEKLFF.

CDR3 amino acids: CASSLTTGGEPYEQYF. CDR3 sequence (DNA): TGTGCCAGCAGCTTAACTACAGGGGGCGAACCCTACGAGCAGTACTTC. The chain couples TRBV11-1 to TRBJ2-7, with 9 positions matching TRBD1. The CDR3 extends over 16 amino acids. Germline trimming cut 2 bases from V and 2 bases from J; bases unmatched to any gene: 7. Germline CDR1 reads SGHAT; CDR2 reads FQDESV (reference sequence).

V and J are TRBV2 and TRBJ2-2; no clear D. The ends were cut back, 9 bases at V and 4 bases at J, with 9 bases in the middle. Per germline, CDR1 SNHLY and CDR2 FYNNEI. The CDR3 spans 12 residues. CDR3 bases: TGTGCCAGTTCCGTCCGCACCGGGGAGCTGTTTTTT. This gives the protein CASSVRTGELFF.

Note on this clone: Other DNA sequences in the same sample also yield this CDR3. This chain uses TRBV29-1 with TRBJ2-3; TRBD2 aligns across 12 bases. The CDR3 is 18 residues long. Germline V gene sequence: CDR1 SQVTM, CDR2 ANQGSEA. Losses at the gene ends were 4 bases for V and 5 bases for J; bases not matched to a gene: 16. The CDR3 DNA follows: TGCAGCGTTGCCCGACTGGGGCCACTAGCGGGAGGTGGAGATACGCAGTATTTT. Translated, it gives CSVARLGPLAGGGDTQYF.

The gene calls are TRBV6-1 and TRBJ1-2; no clear D. Trimming left V 7 bases short and J 3 bases short, with 15 bases between. The CDR3 is 14 amino acids. The germline V gene has CDR1 MNHNS and CDR2 SASEGT. The CDR3 nucleotides read TGTGCCAGCACATCTCAGACGTCTTACTATGGCTACACCTTC. It is translated as CASTSQTSYYGYTF.

The CDR3 sequence: CASSRPGGSLHTGELFF. DNA for the CDR3: TGTGCCAGCAGCCGGCCGGGCGGGAGTCTCCACACCGGGGAGCTGTTTTTT. The genes are TRBV7-9 and TRBJ2-2; 7 bases line up with TRBD2. The V gene's germline CDR1 is SEHNR and CDR2 FQNEAQ (reference sequence). The ends lost 5 bases at V and 3 bases at J; junction bases unmatched: 12. The CDR3 has 17 amino acids. The full variable domain, completed using reference TRBV7-9 and TRBJ2-2, is DTGVSQNPRHKITKRGQNVTFRCDPISEHNRLYWYRQTLGQGPEFLTYFQNEAQLEKSRLLSDRFSAERPKGSFSTLEIQRTEQGDSAMYLCASSRPGGSLHTGELFFGEGSRLTVL.

The chain is built from TRBV20-1 and TRBJ2-7; D is undetermined. CDR1 and CDR2 from the germline V gene are DFQATT and SNEGSKA (reference sequence). The V gene lost 5 bases and the J gene lost 2 bases, with 7 bases spanning the gap. The CDR3 is 11 amino acids. The CDR3 region is CSALKTYEQYF. The CDR3 DNA follows: TGCAGTGCTCTCAAGACCTACGAGCAGTACTTC.

Concerning this clone itself: A much larger clone differs by one base, so this may be a read error. The same CDR3 also results from other DNA sequences found in this sample. The rearrangement joins TRBV5-4 to TRBJ2-3, with a tentative D call TRBD2 (6 bases). The CDR3 is 17 amino acids. The germline gives CDR1 SGHNT, CDR2 YYREEE (reference sequence). CDR3 region: CASSLEFAGTNGDTQYF. Written as DNA, the CDR3 is TGTGCTAGCAGCTTGGAGTTTGCGGGGACCAACGGGGATACGCAGTATTTT. The entire variable domain, with the rest obtained from reference TRBV5-4 and TRBJ2-3, is as follows: ETGVTQSPTHLIKTRGQQVTLRCSSQSGHNTVSWYQQALGQGPQFIFQYYREEENGRGNFPPRFSGLQFPNYSSELNVNALELDDSALYLCASSLEFAGTNGDTQYFGPGTRLTVL.

The count of this clone is one. The V call is TRBV28, the J call TRBJ2-7, with D perhaps matching TRBD1 (6 bases). Germline V lookup: CDR1 MDHEN, CDR2 SYDVKM. This CDR3 is built from 17 residues. The V end lost 4 bases, the J end lost 5 bases, and 24 bases lay between the germline ends. The CDR3 here is CASSSQGQWYGTDEQYF. Here the CDR3 DNA reads TGTGCCAGCAGTTCACAGGGTCAGTGGTACGGTACGGACGAGCAGTACTTC.

The V gene is TRBV11-2, the J gene TRBJ1-4; 8 bases are a match to TRBD1. The V segment lost 1 base and the J segment 6 bases; nucleotides outside the gene matches: 10. CDR1 is SGHAT and CDR2 is FQNNGV in the germline V gene. This CDR3 spans 17 amino acids. CDR3 nucleotide sequence: TGTGCCAGCAGCTTAGCCCTTGACAGGGGATCTTATGAAAAACTGTTTTTT. This encodes CASSLALDRGSYEKLFF.

This chain links TRBV6-5 with TRBJ1-2, with 11 bases that match TRBD1. CDR3 size: 15 residues. Germline V gene sequence: CDR1 MNHEY, CDR2 SVGAGI. The V and J ends lost 2 bases and 6 bases, in that order; junction bases with no gene match: 5. The DNA for the CDR3 is TGTGCCAGCAGTTACGTCGGACAGGGGGCTAATGGCTACACCTTC. Amino acid sequence: CASSYVGQGANGYTF.

This clone came up a few times. The V and J genes are TRBV5-1 and TRBJ2-5; perhaps TRBD2 as D (5 bases). The CDR3 runs 15 residues. Trimming took 4 bases from V and 5 from J, leaving 18 bases between them. The germline gives CDR1 SGHRS, CDR2 YFSETQ. CDR3 in amino acids: CASSLGSGIGETQYF. Written as DNA, the CDR3 is TGCGCCAGCAGCCTTGGGTCCGGGATTGGGGAGACCCAGTACTTC.

This clone was counted only a few times. CDR3 sequence (DNA): TGTGCCATCAATTCAGGGGGCACCGGGGAGCTGTTTTTT. Its protein is CAINSGGTGELFF. The rearrangement joins TRBV10-3 to TRBJ2-2, with 7 bases aligning to TRBD1. The germline V gene encodes CDR1 ENHRY and CDR2 SYGVKD. With V trimmed by 7 bases and J by 4 bases, 3 bases remained unmatched. The CDR3 sequence is 13 residues long.

The sample holds a few counts of this clone. The chain employs TRBV6-5 and TRBJ2-1; tentatively, D is TRBD1 (6 bases). V was trimmed by 6 bases and J by 8 bases, leaving 20 bases between them. The length of the CDR3 is 15 residues. Germline CDR1 is MNHEY and CDR2 is SVGAGI. The CDR3 nucleotides are TGTGCCAGCAGCAGTGGGGACAAGGGCTGGGATGAGCAGTTCTTC. Its protein product is CASSSGDKGWDEQFF.

This sequence joins TRBV19 and TRBJ2-3, with D unresolved. V lost 2 bases and J 6 bases, leaving 15 bases between the germline ends. CDR3 length: 15 residues. The germline gives CDR1 LNHDA, CDR2 SQIVND (reference sequence). The CDR3 spells CASSISPRRRDTQYF. The CDR3 nucleotides read TGTGCCAGTAGTATATCCCCCCGAAGAAGGGATACGCAGTATTTT.

Only a few counts were recorded for this clone. The gene calls are TRBV6-1 and TRBJ2-1; 9 positions agree with TRBD1. Germline CDR1 MNHNS, CDR2 SASEGT. The CDR3 contains 18 residues. Trimming at V came to 1 base and at J to 1 base, leaving 8 bases not matched to a gene. This CDR3 is CASSEVEGQGLSYNEQFF. The CDR3 DNA reads TGTGCCAGCAGTGAAGTGGAGGGACAGGGTTTGTCCTACAATGAGCAGTTCTTC.